This TCR beta chain was sequenced for a study of shared clonotypes between healthy human individuals. This clone has just one count. Data came from immunoSEQ multiplex PCR; TCRdb stores just in-frame clones and leaves some out. The sample consists of some 680,000 clones, about three quarters of them appearing once. The V end was cut by 6 bases, the J end by 0 bases, with 16 bases between. Germline CDR1 MDHEN, CDR2 SYDVKM. The CDR3 length is 16 residues. Sequencing input: memory CD4+ T cells sorted from blood. Noted subset: CD45RA-negative fraction. The clonotype originates from a woman younger than 45 in good health. The chain joins TRBV28 to TRBJ2-3; D may be TRBD2 (6 bases). This chain's CDR3 is CASSPYRRASTDTQYF. The DNA of the CDR3 is TGTGCCAGCAGCCCGTACCGGAGGGCTAGCACAGATACGCAGTATTTT.